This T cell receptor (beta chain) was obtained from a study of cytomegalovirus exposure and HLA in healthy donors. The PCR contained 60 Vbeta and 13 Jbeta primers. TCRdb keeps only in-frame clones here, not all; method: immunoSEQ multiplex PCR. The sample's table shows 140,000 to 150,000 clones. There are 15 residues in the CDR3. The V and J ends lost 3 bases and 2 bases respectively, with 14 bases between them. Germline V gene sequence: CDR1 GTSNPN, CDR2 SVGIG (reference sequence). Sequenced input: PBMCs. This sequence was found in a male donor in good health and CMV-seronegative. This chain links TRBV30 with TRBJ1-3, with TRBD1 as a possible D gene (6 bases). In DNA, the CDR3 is TGTGCCTGGAGGTTCACAGGGAGCACTGGAAACACCATATATTTT. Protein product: CAWRFTGSTGNTIYF. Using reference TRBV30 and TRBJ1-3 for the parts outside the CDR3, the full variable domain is SQTIHQWPATLVQPVGSPLSLECTVEGTSNPNLYWYRQAAGRGLQLLFYSVGIGQISSEVPQNLSASRPQDRQFILSSKKLLLSDSGFYLCAWRFTGSTGNTIYFGEGSWLTVV.